The clone carrying this TCR beta chain was counted a few times. Its antigen is unidentified. The entry originates in a study of T-cell memory formation after mild COVID-19. Whole-study results and caveats: Pre-infection memory showed some responding clones, and this suggested that cross-reactive memory joined.

TCR alpha and TCR beta cDNA libraries with sample barcodes and UMIs came from 5'RACE using constant-segment primers. TCRdb reanalysed the 5' RACE reads using MiXCR and keeps one entry per CDR3 protein. The table has 210,000 or so distinct CDR3 sequences, 27% seen once. CDR3 length: 15 amino acids. CDR1 GTSNPN and CDR2 SVGIG come from the germline V gene (reference sequence). Trimming shortened V by 3 bases and J by 0 bases, and 12 bases separated the two germline ends. The material sequenced was PBMCs or a T cell subset sorted from them (not recorded which). The receptor's source is an adult woman who had mild COVID-19 (a few samples of this study predate the infection). Cell type and time point are not known. The V gene is TRBV30, the J gene TRBJ1-3; no clear D. CDR3 sequence reads: CAWRGTRSSGNTIYF. For the CDR3, the DNA is TGTGCCTGGAGGGGCACCAGGAGCTCTGGAAACACCATATATTTT.